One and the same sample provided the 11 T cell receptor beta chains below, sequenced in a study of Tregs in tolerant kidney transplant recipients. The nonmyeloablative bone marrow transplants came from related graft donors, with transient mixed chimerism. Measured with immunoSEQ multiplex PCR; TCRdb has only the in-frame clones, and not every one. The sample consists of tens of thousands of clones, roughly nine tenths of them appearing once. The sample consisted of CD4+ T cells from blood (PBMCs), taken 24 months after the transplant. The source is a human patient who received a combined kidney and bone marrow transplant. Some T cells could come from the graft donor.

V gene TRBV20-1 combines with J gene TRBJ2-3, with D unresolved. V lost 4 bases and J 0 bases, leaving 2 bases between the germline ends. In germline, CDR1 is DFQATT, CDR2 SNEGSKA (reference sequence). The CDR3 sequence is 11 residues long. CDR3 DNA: TGCAGTGCTACTAGCACAGATACGCAGTATTTT. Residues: CSATSTDTQYF.

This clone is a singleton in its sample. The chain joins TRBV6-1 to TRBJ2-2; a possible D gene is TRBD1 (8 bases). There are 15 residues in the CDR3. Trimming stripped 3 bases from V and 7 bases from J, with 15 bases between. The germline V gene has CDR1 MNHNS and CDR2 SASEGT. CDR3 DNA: TGTGCCAGCAGTGACACAGGGGGGGTCGTCGGGGAGCTGTTTTTT. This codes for CASSDTGGVVGELFF.

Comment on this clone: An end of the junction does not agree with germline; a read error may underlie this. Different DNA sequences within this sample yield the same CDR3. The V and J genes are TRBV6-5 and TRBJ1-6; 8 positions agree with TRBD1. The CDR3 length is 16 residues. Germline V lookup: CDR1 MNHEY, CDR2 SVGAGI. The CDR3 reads CASSYSRTGLNSPLHF. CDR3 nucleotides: TGTGCCAGCAGTTACTCAAGGACAGGGCTAAATTCCCCCCTCCACTTT.

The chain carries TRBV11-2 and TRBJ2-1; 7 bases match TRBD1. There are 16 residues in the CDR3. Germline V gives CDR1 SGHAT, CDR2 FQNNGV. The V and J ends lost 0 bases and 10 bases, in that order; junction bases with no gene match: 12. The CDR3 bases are TGTGCCAGCAGCTTAGATTGGGGCCGACAGGGCCACGAGCAGTTCTTC. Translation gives CASSLDWGRQGHEQFF. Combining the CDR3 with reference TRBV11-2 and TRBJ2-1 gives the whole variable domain EAGVAQSPRYKIIEKRQSVAFWCNPISGHATLYWYQQILGQGPKLLIQFQNNGVVDDSQLPKDRFSAERLKGVDSTLKIQPAKLEDSAVYLCASSLDWGRQGHEQFFGPGTRLTVL.

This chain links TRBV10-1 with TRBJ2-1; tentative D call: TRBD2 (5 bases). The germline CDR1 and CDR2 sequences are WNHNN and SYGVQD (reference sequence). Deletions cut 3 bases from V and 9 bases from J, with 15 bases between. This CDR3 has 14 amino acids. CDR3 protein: CASSEGSAYREQFF. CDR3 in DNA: TGCGCCAGCAGTGAAGGTAGCGCCTACCGTGAGCAGTTCTTC.

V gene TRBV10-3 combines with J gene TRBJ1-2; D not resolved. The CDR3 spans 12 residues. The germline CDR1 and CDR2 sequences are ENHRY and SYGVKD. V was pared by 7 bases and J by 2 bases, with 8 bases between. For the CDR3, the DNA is TGTGCCATCAATCCGGGGAACTATGGCTACACCTTC. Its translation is CAINPGNYGYTF.

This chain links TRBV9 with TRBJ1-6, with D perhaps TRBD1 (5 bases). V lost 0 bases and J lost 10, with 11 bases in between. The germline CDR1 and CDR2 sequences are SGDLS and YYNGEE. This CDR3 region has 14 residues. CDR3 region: CASSVVGVDSPLHF. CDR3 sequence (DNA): TGTGCCAGCAGCGTAGTAGGGGTCGACTCACCCCTCCACTTT.

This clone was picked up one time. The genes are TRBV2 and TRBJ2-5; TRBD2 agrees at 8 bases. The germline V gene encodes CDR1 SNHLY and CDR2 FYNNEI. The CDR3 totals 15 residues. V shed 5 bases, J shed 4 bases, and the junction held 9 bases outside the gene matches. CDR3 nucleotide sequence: TGTGCCAGCAGTCGTAGCGGGACGGAGGGAGAGACCCAGTACTTC. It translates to CASSRSGTEGETQYF.

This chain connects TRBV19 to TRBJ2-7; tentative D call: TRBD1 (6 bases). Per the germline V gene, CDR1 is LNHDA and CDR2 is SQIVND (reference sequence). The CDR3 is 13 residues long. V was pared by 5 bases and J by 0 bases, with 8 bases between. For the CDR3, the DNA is TGTGCCAGTAGTCGGACAGCCTCCTACGAGCAGTACTTC. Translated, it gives CASSRTASYEQYF.

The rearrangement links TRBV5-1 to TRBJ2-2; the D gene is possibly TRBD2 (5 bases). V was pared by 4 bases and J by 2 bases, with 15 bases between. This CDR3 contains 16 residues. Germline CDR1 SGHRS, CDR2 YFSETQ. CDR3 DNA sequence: TGCGCCAGCAGCGCGACACTAGGATTAAACACCGGGGAGCTGTTTTTT. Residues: CASSATLGLNTGELFF.

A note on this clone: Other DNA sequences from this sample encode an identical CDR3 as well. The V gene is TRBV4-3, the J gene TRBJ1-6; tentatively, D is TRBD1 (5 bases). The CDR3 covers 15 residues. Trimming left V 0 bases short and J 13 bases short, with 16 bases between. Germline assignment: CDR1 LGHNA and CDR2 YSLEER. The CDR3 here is CASSQERRRGSPLHF. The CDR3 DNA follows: TGCGCCAGCAGCCAAGAAAGGAGGAGGGGTTCCCCCCTCCACTTT.